Listed below are T cell receptor beta chains from one sample, sequenced in a study of regulatory T cells in long-lasting Graves disease. TCRdb called the multiplex PCR reads again in MiXCR, with one record for every CDR3 protein. The data contain 350,000 to 500,000 distinct CDR3 sequences, approximately 16% of them singletons. This same sample was also part of a study on T cells in Graves' hyperthyroidism and ophthalmopathy.

Sequencing used peripheral blood mononuclear cells (PBMCs), obtained at new diagnosis, from a patient treated with antithyroid drugs. The receptors were sampled from a woman younger than 45 with Graves disease. CDR3s include the opening cysteine and the closing phenylalanine or tryptophan. D genes are given only for firm matches. Some rows mark clone size as missing; the rest say once, few, many or name a class of expanded clone.

V gene: TRBV18
clone size: -
D gene: -
J gene: TRBJ1-5
CDR3 DNA: TGTGCCAGCACCGCATCGGGGAGAACCTTCAATCAGCCCCAGCATTTT
CDR3 protein: CASTASGRTFNQPQHF

V gene: TRBV12-3/TRBV12-4
clone size: many
D gene: -
J gene: TRBJ2-5
CDR3 DNA: TGTGCCAGCAGTTTAAATCTAGCGCTGAAAGAGACCCAGTACTTC
CDR3 protein: CASSLNLALKETQYF

V gene: TRBV24-1
clone size: few
D gene: -
J gene: TRBJ2-1
CDR3 DNA: TGTGCCACCAGTGATTTGGACACAGGGAGTCATGAGCAGTTCTTC
CDR3 protein: CATSDLDTGSHEQFF

V gene: TRBV4-3
clone size: -
D gene: -
J gene: TRBJ2-1
CDR3 DNA: TGCGCCAGCAGCCAAGATGGGGGGAATGACCAGTTCTTC
CDR3 protein: CASSQDGGNDQFF

V gene: TRBV19
clone size: -
D gene: -
J gene: TRBJ2-3
CDR3 DNA: TGTGCCACAACCCGGGAGAGGAGCACAGATACGCAGTATTTT
CDR3 protein: CATTRERSTDTQYF

V gene: TRBV20-1
clone size: many
D gene: -
J gene: TRBJ2-3
CDR3 DNA: TGCAGTGCATCTCGGGGGCCCGGAGGCACAGATACGCAGTATTTT
CDR3 protein: CSASRGPGGTDTQYF

V gene: TRBV4-1
clone size: few
D gene: TRBD1
J gene: TRBJ1-2
CDR3 DNA: TGCGCCAGCAGCCGAGGACAGGGTTCGATTGGGTATGGCTACACCTTC
CDR3 protein: CASSRGQGSIGYGYTF

V gene: TRBV19
clone size: -
D gene: -
J gene: TRBJ2-1
CDR3 DNA: TGTGCCAGTGATCGCAGGGGGGCCGGGGGTGAGCAGTTCTTC
CDR3 protein: CASDRRGAGGEQFF

V gene: TRBV9
clone size: -
D gene: -
J gene: TRBJ1-1
CDR3 DNA: TGTGCCAGCAGCCCTTCGGAGGGCACTGAAGCTTTCTTT
CDR3 protein: CASSPSEGTEAFF

V gene: TRBV5-1
clone size: many
D gene: -
J gene: TRBJ2-7
CDR3 DNA: TGCGCCAGCAGCTTACAGGGTCAGGGCTACGAGCAGTACTTC
CDR3 protein: CASSLQGQGYEQYF

V gene: TRBV7-6
clone size: many
D gene: -
J gene: TRBJ2-3
CDR3 DNA: TGTGCCAGCAGCTTAATGGTCGGGACTCTGGGGGTAGATACGCAGTATTTT
CDR3 protein: CASSLMVGTLGVDTQYF

V gene: TRBV19
clone size: -
D gene: -
J gene: TRBJ1-2
CDR3 DNA: TGTGCCAGTAGTCGTGGCAGAAATTATGGCTACACCTTC
CDR3 protein: CASSRGRNYGYTF

V gene: TRBV28
clone size: many
D gene: -
J gene: TRBJ2-3
CDR3 DNA: TGTGCCAGCAGTTTACGCACAGATACGCAGTATTTT
CDR3 protein: CASSLRTDTQYF

V gene: TRBV9
clone size: few
D gene: TRBD1
J gene: TRBJ2-1
CDR3 DNA: TGTGCCAGCGGGACAGGTATTTACAATGAGCAGTTCTTC
CDR3 protein: CASGTGIYNEQFF

V gene: TRBV6-9
clone size: -
D gene: -
J gene: TRBJ1-2
CDR3 DNA: TGTGCCAGCAGTTCTCCGCCCTGGCGGACAGACTATGGCTACACCTTC
CDR3 protein: CASSSPPWRTDYGYTF

V gene: TRBV12-3/TRBV12-4
clone size: many
D gene: TRBD2
J gene: TRBJ2-7
CDR3 DNA: TGTGCCAGCAGTTCCCAACTTTCTAGCGGCCTCTCCTACGAGCAGTACTTC
CDR3 protein: CASSSQLSSGLSYEQYF

V gene: TRBV3-1
clone size: -
D gene: TRBD1
J gene: TRBJ2-4
CDR3 DNA: TGTGCCAGCAGTCCCCTAGGGGGCTCCAAAACCATTCAGTACTTC
CDR3 protein: CASSPLGGSKTIQYF

V gene: TRBV6-1
clone size: many
D gene: TRBD2
J gene: TRBJ2-3
CDR3 DNA: TGTGCCAGCAGCCGGGGACTAGCGGGTAGCACAGATACGCAGTATTTT
CDR3 protein: CASSRGLAGSTDTQYF

V gene: TRBV28
clone size: many
D gene: TRBD2
J gene: TRBJ2-7
CDR3 DNA: TGTGCCAGCAGTCCGGGACTAGCGGACTCCTACGAGCAGTACTTC
CDR3 protein: CASSPGLADSYEQYF

V gene: TRBV5-1
clone size: few
D gene: -
J gene: TRBJ2-5
CDR3 DNA: TGCGCCAGCCGGGCTGGGGGTTCGCCAGCACAAGAGACCCAGTACTTC
CDR3 protein: CASRAGGSPAQETQYF

V gene: TRBV24-1
clone size: many
D gene: -
J gene: TRBJ2-7
CDR3 DNA: TGTGCCACCAGTCAAAAAACAGGGTCCTACGAGCAGTACTTC
CDR3 protein: CATSQKTGSYEQYF

V gene: TRBV6-1
clone size: many
D gene: -
J gene: TRBJ2-7
CDR3 DNA: TGTGCCAGTCGATTTTGGACAGCATACGTCTATCCCTACGAGCAGTACTTC
CDR3 protein: CASRFWTAYVYPYEQYF

V gene: TRBV5-4
clone size: -
D gene: -
J gene: TRBJ1-1
CDR3 DNA: TGTGCCAGCAGCTTGTCCGGGATTGAAGCTTTCTTT
CDR3 protein: CASSLSGIEAFF

V gene: TRBV20-1
clone size: few
D gene: -
J gene: TRBJ2-1
CDR3 DNA: TGCAGTGCTAGGGAGTCTCTGAGCTCCTACAATGAGCAGTTCTTC
CDR3 protein: CSARESLSSYNEQFF

V gene: TRBV6-4
clone size: -
D gene: -
J gene: TRBJ2-1
CDR3 DNA: TGTGCCAGCAGTGCCGGAGGATGGACCAACAATGAGCAGTTCTTC
CDR3 protein: CASSAGGWTNNEQFF

V gene: TRBV19
clone size: many
D gene: -
J gene: TRBJ2-7
CDR3 DNA: TGTGCCAGTAGAGATAACAGGAACGAGCAGTACTTC
CDR3 protein: CASRDNRNEQYF

V gene: TRBV10-3
clone size: -
D gene: -
J gene: TRBJ2-7
CDR3 DNA: TGTGCCATCAGCACAGTCGGTGGAGAGCAGTACTTC
CDR3 protein: CAISTVGGEQYF

V gene: TRBV11-2
clone size: few
D gene: TRBD2
J gene: TRBJ2-1
CDR3 DNA: TGTGCCAGCAGCTCTCGTTTTAGCGGGAGTGCCGATGAGCAGTTCTTC
CDR3 protein: CASSSRFSGSADEQFF

V gene: TRBV12-3/TRBV12-4
clone size: many
D gene: -
J gene: TRBJ1-5
CDR3 DNA: TGTGCCAGCAGTTCTAACAGGGAAACCAATCAGCCCCAGCATTTT
CDR3 protein: CASSSNRETNQPQHF

V gene: TRBV2
clone size: many
D gene: TRBD1
J gene: TRBJ1-6
CDR3 DNA: TGTGCCAGCACCCCCCGGGACAGTGATAATTCACCCCTCCACTTT
CDR3 protein: CASTPRDSDNSPLHF

V gene: TRBV7-9
clone size: many
D gene: TRBD1
J gene: TRBJ2-7
CDR3 DNA: TGTGCCAGTCCGGGACAGGTCTACGAGCAGTACTTC
CDR3 protein: CASPGQVYEQYF

V gene: TRBV12-3/TRBV12-4
clone size: few
D gene: TRBD1
J gene: TRBJ2-5
CDR3 DNA: TGTGCCAGCAGTCCGAGGACAGGTCTCATGGAGACCCAGTACTTC
CDR3 protein: CASSPRTGLMETQYF

V gene: TRBV7-9
clone size: many
D gene: -
J gene: TRBJ1-1
CDR3 DNA: TGTGCCAGCAGCTTGTTTATTGGGGGAAACACTGAAGCTTTCTTT
CDR3 protein: CASSLFIGGNTEAFF

V gene: TRBV19
clone size: few
D gene: TRBD1
J gene: TRBJ2-2
CDR3 DNA: TGTGCCAGTTTGGGACAGACCACCGGGGAGCTGTTTTTT
CDR3 protein: CASLGQTTGELFF

V gene: TRBV11-2
clone size: many
D gene: TRBD2
J gene: TRBJ2-3
CDR3 DNA: TGTGCCAGCAGTTTTCCGACTAGCGGCACAGATACGCAGTATTTT
CDR3 protein: CASSFPTSGTDTQYF

V gene: TRBV28
clone size: many
D gene: TRBD1
J gene: TRBJ1-1
CDR3 DNA: TGTGTTGGACAGGGGGCCAGAGGTAAAGCTTTCTTT
CDR3 protein: CVGQGARGKAFF

V gene: TRBV10-1
clone size: many
D gene: -
J gene: TRBJ1-5
CDR3 DNA: TGCGCCAGCAGTGAGGGGACCGACATCGATGTTGGTAGCAATCAGCCCCAGCATTTT
CDR3 protein: CASSEGTDIDVGSNQPQHF

V gene: TRBV20-1
clone size: many
D gene: TRBD1
J gene: TRBJ1-1
CDR3 DNA: TGCAGTGCTAGTCGGACAGGGAGTGGCACTGAAGCTTTCTTT
CDR3 protein: CSASRTGSGTEAFF

V gene: TRBV28
clone size: few
D gene: -
J gene: TRBJ1-1
CDR3 DNA: TGTGCCAGCAGGGTTGGGGACACTGAAGCTTTCTTT
CDR3 protein: CASRVGDTEAFF

V gene: TRBV20-1
clone size: few
D gene: -
J gene: TRBJ2-2
CDR3 DNA: TGCAGTGCTAGAGAGACTTCTGCCGGGGAGCTGTTTTTT
CDR3 protein: CSARETSAGELFF

V gene: TRBV28
clone size: many
D gene: -
J gene: TRBJ1-5
CDR3 DNA: TGTGCCAGCAGTTTGGGGGATCCTCAGCCCCAGCATTTT
CDR3 protein: CASSLGDPQPQHF

V gene: TRBV20-1
clone size: -
D gene: -
J gene: TRBJ2-2
CDR3 DNA: TGCAGTGCTGGGAGGACAGACGACACCGGGGAGCTGTTTTTT
CDR3 protein: CSAGRTDDTGELFF

V gene: TRBV6-2/TRBV6-3
clone size: few
D gene: TRBD2
J gene: TRBJ2-1
CDR3 DNA: TGTGCCAGCAGTTACTCGAAGGAGGGGGGACTAGCGGGAGCCGATGAGCAGTTCTTC
CDR3 protein: CASSYSKEGGLAGADEQFF

V gene: TRBV14
clone size: many
D gene: TRBD2
J gene: TRBJ2-7
CDR3 DNA: TGTGCCAGCAGCCAAGAACTAGCGGGAGTCGAGCAGTACTTC
CDR3 protein: CASSQELAGVEQYF

V gene: TRBV29-1
clone size: many
D gene: -
J gene: TRBJ2-1
CDR3 DNA: TGCAGCGTTGACGGGGGCTACAATGAGCAGTTCTTC
CDR3 protein: CSVDGGYNEQFF

V gene: TRBV18
clone size: few
D gene: TRBD1
J gene: TRBJ1-1
CDR3 DNA: TGTGCCAGCTCATCAAACAGGGGTGACACTGAAGCTTTCTTT
CDR3 protein: CASSSNRGDTEAFF